The 18 T cell receptor beta chains presented below share a single source sample, sequenced in a study of cytomegalovirus exposure and HLA in healthy donors. It was with 60 Vbeta and 13 Jbeta primers that the PCR ran. The table came from immunoSEQ multiplex PCR; TCRdb's copy has only in-frame clones and leaves some out. The sample carries about 200,000 clones, 60% to 80% recorded once. Sequences were obtained from PBMCs. These receptors all come from a male donor in good health and CMV-seronegative.

The V gene is TRBV9, the J gene TRBJ1-2, with D perhaps matching TRBD1 (6 bases). Deletions cut 4 bases from V and 6 bases from J, with 13 bases between. This CDR3 region has 13 residues. Germline V gene sequence: CDR1 SGDLS, CDR2 YYNGEE. The CDR3 DNA is TGTGCCAGCAGCACCTCCTACAGGGATGGCTACACCTTC. It codes for CASSTSYRDGYTF. Filled out from reference TRBV9 and TRBJ1-2, the complete variable domain reads DSGVTQTPKHLITATGQRVTLRCSPRSGDLSVYWYQQSLDQGLQFLIQYYNGEERAKGNILERFSAQQFPDLHSELNLSSLELGDSALYFCASSTSYRDGYTFGSGTRLTVV.

The V and J genes are TRBV14 and TRBJ2-7; 7 bases are a match to TRBD2. V lost 6 bases and J lost 6; bases outside the gene matches: 14. The germline gives CDR1 SGHDN, CDR2 FVKESK. The CDR3 is 15 residues long. The CDR3 DNA reads TGTGCCAGCAGTCGACCGGAACTAGCGAGTCGCGAGCAGTACTTC. Translated: CASSRPELASREQYF.

The chain employs TRBV7-9 and TRBJ2-1; TRBD2 matches 8 bases. This CDR3 region has 15 residues. In germline, CDR1 is SEHNR, CDR2 FQNEAQ (reference sequence). Trimming removed 4 bases from V and 5 bases from J; junction bases left unmatched: 7. CDR3 sequence reads: CASSSTSARNNEQFF. DNA of the CDR3: TGTGCCAGCAGCTCGACTAGCGCCCGCAACAATGAGCAGTTCTTC. Filled out from reference TRBV7-9 and TRBJ2-1, the complete variable domain reads DTGVSQNPRHKITKRGQNVTFRCDPISEHNRLYWYRQTLGQGPEFLTYFQNEAQLEKSRLLSDRFSAERPKGSFSTLEIQRTEQGDSAMYLCASSSTSARNNEQFFGPGTRLTVL.

The chain has TRBV5-6 and TRBJ2-3; TRBD2 agrees at 10 bases. Germline loops: CDR1 SGHDT, CDR2 YYEEEE. This CDR3 is 17 amino acids long. The junction had 8 bases not matched to a gene; V was cut back by 4 bases and J by 0 bases. The CDR3, as DNA: TGTGCCAGCAGCCAAGATTTACTAGCGGGGAGCACAGATACGCAGTATTTT. Residues: CASSQDLLAGSTDTQYF. Together with reference TRBV5-6 and TRBJ2-3, the CDR3 gives the full variable domain: DAGVTQSPTHLIKTRGQQVTLRCSPKSGHDTVSWYQQALGQGPQFIFQYYEEEERQRGNFPDRFSGHQFPNYSSELNVNALLLGDSALYLCASSQDLLAGSTDTQYFGPGTRLTVL.

This clone was recorded only once. The chain carries TRBV18 and TRBJ2-7; 9 nucleotides match TRBD1. Per the germline V gene, CDR1 is KGHSH and CDR2 is LQKENI. This CDR3 has 14 amino acids. With V trimmed by 8 bases and J by 0 bases, 5 bases remained unmatched. The CDR3 loop reads CASLGQGSSYEQYF. The CDR3 nucleotides read TGTGCCAGCCTCGGACAGGGGAGCTCCTACGAGCAGTACTTC. Filled out from reference TRBV18 and TRBJ2-7, the complete variable domain reads NAGVMQNPRHLVRRRGQEARLRCSPMKGHSHVYWYRQLPEEGLKFMVYLQKENIIDESGMPKERFSAEFPKEGPSILRIQQVVRGDSAAYFCASLGQGSSYEQYFGPGTRLTVT.

In this sample, this clone turned up a few times. The chain combines TRBV29-1 with TRBJ2-7; the match to TRBD1 covers 7 bases. The CDR3 is 14 residues long. The germline gives CDR1 SQVTM, CDR2 ANQGSEA. The V and J ends lost 2 bases and 3 bases, in that order; junction bases with no gene match: 7. CDR3 protein: CSVERTGALYEQYF. CDR3 DNA: TGCAGCGTTGAACGGACAGGAGCTCTCTACGAGCAGTACTTC.

The CDR3 sequence: CSVVGAGGETQYF. CDR3 DNA: TGCAGCGTTGTGGGGGCTGGCGGCGAGACCCAGTACTTC. The V and J genes are TRBV29-1 and TRBJ2-5; D perhaps matches TRBD1 (6 bases). Germline CDR1 reads SQVTM; CDR2 reads ANQGSEA. The V end lost 4 bases, the J end lost 5 bases, and 14 bases lay between the germline ends. The CDR3 spans 13 residues.

This clone has just a few counts. V and J are TRBV19 and TRBJ1-1; 7 bases agree with TRBD1. CDR3 size: 15 residues. The germline V gene has CDR1 LNHDA and CDR2 SQIVND (reference sequence). With V trimmed by 7 bases and J by 6 bases, 14 bases remained unmatched. CDR3 sequence: CASNTIKTGKPEAFF. The CDR3 DNA sequence: TGTGCCAGTAATACTATCAAGACAGGGAAGCCTGAAGCTTTCTTT. Full variable domain (missing parts from reference TRBV19 and TRBJ1-1): DGGITQSPKYLFRKEGQNVTLSCEQNLNHDAMYWYRQDPGQGLRLIYYSQIVNDFQKGDIAEGYSVSREKKESFPLTVTSAQKNPTAFYLCASNTIKTGKPEAFFGQGTRLTVV.

This chain joins TRBV9 and TRBJ2-1; 11 bases align to TRBD2. V trimming: 4 bases; J trimming: 9 bases; junction bases outside the gene matches: 12. This CDR3 region has 16 residues. Germline assignment: CDR1 SGDLS and CDR2 YYNGEE. The CDR3 reads CASSLGLAGGIIEQFF. For the CDR3, the DNA is TGTGCCAGCAGCCTTGGGCTAGCGGGGGGCATAATTGAGCAGTTCTTC. Full variable domain (missing parts from reference TRBV9 and TRBJ2-1): DSGVTQTPKHLITATGQRVTLRCSPRSGDLSVYWYQQSLDQGLQFLIQYYNGEERAKGNILERFSAQQFPDLHSELNLSSLELGDSALYFCASSLGLAGGIIEQFFGPGTRLTVL.

The chain uses TRBV28 and TRBJ2-7, with TRBD2 identical over 9 bases. The CDR3 loop spans 16 amino acids. V shed 5 bases, J shed 1 base, and the junction held 9 bases outside the gene matches. Germline CDR1 reads MDHEN; CDR2 reads SYDVKM. The CDR3 nucleotides are TGTGCCAGCAGTCCCGCGAGCGGGAGGCCTTCCTACGAGCAGTACTTC. Its translation: CASSPASGRPSYEQYF.

This chain links TRBV28 with TRBJ2-5, with 7 positions matching TRBD1. Trimming took 5 bases from V and 5 from J; bases not matched to a gene: 5. The CDR3 sequence is 13 residues long. Per the germline V gene, CDR1 is MDHEN and CDR2 is SYDVKM. Here the CDR3 reads CASSEGARETQYF. The CDR3 bases are TGTGCCAGCAGTGAGGGGGCACGGGAGACCCAGTACTTC.

This clone was detected a few times. The V call is TRBV7-8, the J call TRBJ1-5, with D possibly matching TRBD1 (6 bases). CDR3 length equals 16 residues. Germline V gene sequence: CDR1 SGHVS, CDR2 FQNEAQ. V lost 1 base to trimming and J lost 0 bases, with 10 bases between them. CDR3 region: CASSLGHRDSNQPQHF. CDR3 in DNA: TGTGCCAGCAGCTTAGGTCACAGGGATAGCAATCAGCCCCAGCATTTT.

The chain employs TRBV9 and TRBJ2-5; D is possibly TRBD2 (6 bases). Germline V gene sequence: CDR1 SGDLS, CDR2 YYNGEE. Trimming cost V 1 base and J 1 base, with 14 bases left between them. This CDR3 has 16 amino acids. The CDR3: CASSVLGTVTQETQYF. Written as DNA, the CDR3 is TGTGCCAGCAGCGTATTGGGGACTGTCACCCAAGAGACCCAGTACTTC.

The chain couples TRBV5-1 to TRBJ1-4; D perhaps matches TRBD1 (6 bases). Between the trimmed V and J ends, which lost 0 bases and 0 bases, there was a span of 6 bases. The CDR3 is 15 residues long. Germline V gene lookup returns CDR1 SGHRS and CDR2 YFSETQ. The CDR3 nucleotides read TGCGCCAGCAGCTTGGACAGGGCAACTAATGAAAAACTGTTTTTT. Translation: CASSLDRATNEKLFF.

The chain uses TRBV5-1 and TRBJ1-1, with no clear D. Per the germline V gene, CDR1 is SGHRS and CDR2 is YFSETQ. This CDR3 spans 13 amino acids. Trimming removed 4 bases at V and 4 bases at J, with 11 bases between. CDR3 sequence: CASSPARVTEAFF. Here the CDR3 DNA reads TGCGCCAGCAGCCCGGCGAGGGTCACTGAAGCTTTCTTT.

V usage is TRBV7-2 and J usage is TRBJ1-1; 9 positions agree with TRBD1. V gave up 1 base and J gave up 0 bases; unmatched junction bases: 9. CDR3 length: 18 amino acids. Germline CDR1 reads SGHTA; CDR2 reads FQGNSA. Here the CDR3 reads CASSLEGQGMGMNTEAFF. In nucleotides, the CDR3 is TGTGCCAGCAGCTTAGAGGGACAGGGTATGGGGATGAACACTGAAGCTTTCTTT.

The chain links TRBV9 to TRBJ1-3; D is unresolved. The CDR3 contains 12 residues. The V gene lost 0 bases and the J gene lost 10 bases, with 8 bases spanning the gap. The germline CDR1 and CDR2 sequences are SGDLS and YYNGEE. As DNA, the CDR3 is TGTGCCAGCAGCGTAGCGGGAGAGACCATATATTTT. It is translated as CASSVAGETIYF. The full variable domain, completed using reference TRBV9 and TRBJ1-3, is DSGVTQTPKHLITATGQRVTLRCSPRSGDLSVYWYQQSLDQGLQFLIQYYNGEERAKGNILERFSAQQFPDLHSELNLSSLELGDSALYFCASSVAGETIYFGEGSWLTVV.

The chain carries TRBV27 and TRBJ1-2, with D unclear. Trimming removed 6 bases at V and 4 bases at J, with 21 bases between. Germline V gives CDR1 MNHEY, CDR2 SMNVEV (reference sequence). The CDR3 loop spans 16 amino acids. The CDR3 region is CASRPLTTSWFYGYTF. CDR3 DNA: TGTGCCAGCAGGCCGCTCACCACTTCGTGGTTCTATGGCTACACCTTC.